Below, 25 T cell receptor beta chains from the same sample are listed, as sequenced in a study of blood T cell repertoires in COVID-19 (dated by TCRdb to between 2020 and 2021). The library relied on the immunoSEQ multiplex PCR assay. Drawn from immuneACCESS, this table holds only the in-frame rearrangements with V and J called that TCRdb kept. Clones are partly lost; checked studies trace under half to an unresolved V gene and leave the rest unexplained. Recorded for this sample are about 360,000 clones; around 87% of them occurred a single time. Roughly 1.4% of the sample belongs to the ten largest clones. Sequenced input: PBMCs or T cells enriched from blood (not recorded which). The source is a man aged 25-45 years who had recovered from COVID-19.

The rearrangement uses TRBV6-2 or TRBV6-3 and TRBJ2-7, with D possibly being TRBD1 (5 bases). Germline V gene sequence: CDR1 MNHEY, CDR2 SVGEGT. The germline V and J ends were trimmed by 0 bases and 3 bases, with 15 bases remaining between them. The CDR3 has 16 residues. The CDR3 DNA is TGTGCCAGCAGTTACTCGGACATCTCACAGAGCTACGAGCAGTACTTC. Protein product: CASSYSDISQSYEQYF.

CDR3 amino acids: CASSMRAGGISYEQYF. The CDR3 nucleotides are TGTGCCAGTAGTATGAGGGCAGGGGGTATCTCCTACGAGCAGTACTTC. The genes are TRBV19 and TRBJ2-7; 7 nucleotides line up with TRBD1. The germline V gene has CDR1 LNHDA and CDR2 SQIVND (reference sequence). J was trimmed by 0 bases and V by 3 bases; bases with no gene match: 8. This CDR3 has 16 amino acids.

The chain employs TRBV27 and TRBJ1-4, with D perhaps matching TRBD1 (5 bases). The CDR3 loop spans 15 amino acids. V was pared by 7 bases and J by 0 bases, with 12 bases between. CDR1 is MNHEY, CDR2 SMNVEV, per germline (reference sequence). CDR3 in DNA: TGTGCCAGCAAGGCCAGGACAACAACTAATGAAAAACTGTTTTTT. Encoded protein: CASKARTTTNEKLFF.

J is TRBJ2-2 and V is TRBV19; 7 nucleotides agree with TRBD2. The CDR3 has 14 residues. The V gene end was trimmed by 6 bases and the J gene end by 5 bases; junction bases not matched to a gene: 6. CDR1 and CDR2 from the germline V gene are LNHDA and SQIVND (reference sequence). CDR3 amino acids: CASSNAGDTGELFF. For the CDR3, the DNA is TGTGCCAGTAGCAATGCGGGGGATACCGGGGAGCTGTTTTTT.

The chain couples TRBV5-4 to TRBJ2-1; 10 bases match TRBD1. The germline CDR1 and CDR2 sequences are SGHNT and YYREEE (reference sequence). The J segment lost 7 bases and the V segment lost 4 bases, leaving 8 bases of the junction unmatched. The CDR3 spans 15 residues. The CDR3 loop reads CASSLTGGSANEQFF. As DNA, the CDR3 is TGTGCCAGCAGCCTGACAGGGGGCAGTGCAAATGAGCAGTTCTTC.

The chain links TRBV30 to TRBJ2-1; 7 positions agree with TRBD2. The CDR3 has 15 amino acids. Germline V gene lookup returns CDR1 GTSNPN and CDR2 SVGIG (reference sequence). Trimming took 0 bases from V and 7 from J; bases not matched to a gene: 9. The CDR3 DNA reads as TGTGCCTGGAGTGTTGGACTAGGGGCTAAAAATGAGCAGTTCTTC. Amino acids: CAWSVGLGAKNEQFF.

This clone was observed once. The chain has TRBV11-3 and TRBJ1-6; D is ambiguous. Per the germline V gene, CDR1 is SGHNT and CDR2 is YENEEA. Trimming pared 5 bases from V and 5 bases from J, leaving 19 bases between. The CDR3 extends over 17 amino acids. The CDR3 bases are TGTGCCAGCAGCCTCAACCCGCCCCGAGAGGATAATTCACCCCTCCACTTT. Protein: CASSLNPPREDNSPLHF.

The rearrangement uses TRBV30 and TRBJ1-6, with 9 bases identical to TRBD1. Germline values: CDR1 GTSNPN, CDR2 SVGIG (reference sequence). CDR3 length equals 19 residues. With V trimmed by 0 bases and J by 3 bases, 12 bases remained unmatched. The CDR3 reads CAWSVRRGQGWNYNSPLHF. The DNA of the CDR3 is TGTGCCTGGAGTGTACGAAGGGGACAGGGTTGGAACTATAATTCACCCCTCCACTTT.

This clone has a single count. This chain connects TRBV20-1 to TRBJ2-1; D might be TRBD1 (5 bases). V lost 5 bases, J lost 5 bases, and 7 bases lay in between. Germline lookup yields CDR1 DFQATT and CDR2 SNEGSKA (reference sequence). CDR3 length equals 11 residues. The CDR3 reads CSASQDNEQFF. In DNA form, the CDR3 reads TGCAGTGCTTCACAGGACAATGAGCAGTTCTTC.

The chain recombines TRBV27 with TRBJ1-5; a weak D match, TRBD1 (5 bases). Trimming left V 3 bases short and J 5 bases short, with 14 bases between. CDR1 is MNHEY and CDR2 is SMNVEV in the germline V gene (reference sequence). This CDR3 spans 15 amino acids. CDR3 sequence reads: CASSFFGGGDQPQHF. CDR3 nucleotide sequence: TGTGCCAGCAGTTTTTTCGGGGGGGGAGATCAGCCCCAGCATTTT.

CDR3 sequence reads: CASSQGPPGGYGYTF. In DNA form, the CDR3 reads TGCGCCAGCAGCCAAGGGCCTCCCGGAGGCTATGGCTACACCTTC. V usage is TRBV4-3 and J usage is TRBJ1-2, with unresolved D. The germline V and J ends were trimmed by 1 base and 4 bases, with 13 bases remaining between them. This CDR3 has 15 residues. Germline CDR1 reads LGHNA; CDR2 reads YSLEER.

This clone was counted once. V is TRBV7-3 and J is TRBJ1-1, with a possible D match to TRBD1 (6 bases). V shed 5 bases and J shed 7 bases, with 20 bases lying between them. The CDR3 spans 15 residues. CDR1 is SGHTA and CDR2 is FQGTGA in the germline V gene. CDR3 in amino acids: CASSLSRGSGGEAFF. Here the CDR3 DNA reads TGTGCCAGCAGCCTCTCCAGGGGCAGCGGGGGTGAAGCTTTCTTT.

This chain connects TRBV6-5 to TRBJ2-7; 7 bases line up with TRBD2. Germline V gene lookup returns CDR1 MNHEY and CDR2 SVGAGI. V was pared by 9 bases and J by 3 bases, with 14 bases of the junction left unmatched. CDR3 length: 15 residues. The CDR3 is CASGGGPPFVYEQYF. The CDR3 DNA is TGTGCCAGTGGGGGGGGACCTCCCTTTGTCTACGAGCAGTACTTC.

V gene TRBV18 combines with J gene TRBJ2-7, with a tentative D call TRBD1 (6 bases). Germline V CDR1 and CDR2: KGHSH, LQKENI. Between the trimmed V and J ends, which lost 5 bases and 2 bases, there was a span of 19 bases. The CDR3 totals 16 residues. DNA for the CDR3: TGTGCCAGCTCAGCCTCTTCAGGGGAAAAACCCTACGAGCAGTACTTC. Translation: CASSASSGEKPYEQYF.

This chain uses TRBV29-1 with TRBJ1-2; 8 bases map to TRBD1. Germline V gives CDR1 SQVTM, CDR2 ANQGSEA. The V gene end was trimmed by 7 bases and the J gene end by 8 bases; junction bases not matched to a gene: 15. This CDR3 is built from 14 residues. The CDR3 loop is CSADPEQGAWGYTF. CDR3 sequence (DNA): TGCAGCGCCGACCCCGAGCAGGGGGCTTGGGGCTACACCTTC.

The V gene is TRBV9, the J gene TRBJ1-2; 7 nucleotides match TRBD1. V shed 3 bases, J shed 8 bases, and the junction held 13 bases outside the gene matches. There are 15 residues in the CDR3. Looked up from germline, CDR1 is SGDLS and CDR2 is YYNGEE. CDR3 DNA: TGTGCCAGCAGCGCCTCCGGGACAGATTTAGGCGGCTACACCTTC. It specifies CASSASGTDLGGYTF. Supplemented by reference TRBV9 and TRBJ1-2, the full variable domain reads DSGVTQTPKHLITATGQRVTLRCSPRSGDLSVYWYQQSLDQGLQFLIQYYNGEERAKGNILERFSAQQFPDLHSELNLSSLELGDSALYFCASSASGTDLGGYTFGSGTRLTVV.

The chain uses TRBV19 and TRBJ2-1; D is perhaps TRBD2 (5 bases). V dropped 1 base and J dropped 9 bases, with 10 bases sitting between them. The V gene's germline CDR1 is LNHDA and CDR2 SQIVND (reference sequence). The CDR3 has 13 residues. The CDR3 DNA reads TGTGCCAGTAGTATAGGTGAGGGCGGTGAGCAGTTCTTC. It codes for CASSIGEGGEQFF.

This chain joins TRBV5-4 and TRBJ1-1; 8 bases match TRBD1. CDR1 SGHNT and CDR2 YYREEE come from the germline V gene (reference sequence). CDR3 length: 14 amino acids. Trimming cost V 3 bases and J 7 bases; bases outside gene matches: 8. In DNA, the CDR3 is TGTGCCAGCAGCTGGGGACAGGCGTTTAATGAAGCTTTCTTT. As protein: CASSWGQAFNEAFF.

The V gene is TRBV3-1 (or the pseudogene TRBV3-2), the J gene TRBJ2-7; 10 bases agree with TRBD1. J was trimmed by 1 base and V by 4 bases; bases with no gene match: 4. From germline, CDR1 is LGHDT and CDR2 YNNKEL (reference sequence). The CDR3 is 15 amino acids. The CDR3 is CASSPRDRGSYEQYF. The CDR3 bases are TGTGCCAGCAGCCCCCGGGACAGGGGTTCCTACGAGCAGTACTTC.

This sequence joins TRBV2 and TRBJ2-3; a possible D gene is TRBD2 (6 bases). Germline CDR1 and CDR2: SNHLY and FYNNEI. The V and J ends lost 6 bases and 2 bases respectively, with 15 bases between them. This CDR3 is built from 15 residues. CDR3 sequence: CASRFGGTPTDTQYF. DNA for the CDR3: TGTGCCAGCAGGTTCGGGGGAACCCCCACAGATACGCAGTATTTT.

This clone was found once. The genes are TRBV4-3 and TRBJ2-7; D perhaps matches TRBD1 (6 bases). The germline V and J ends were trimmed by 3 bases and 3 bases, with 15 bases remaining between them. This CDR3 is built from 15 residues. CDR1 and CDR2 (germline): LGHNA, YSLEER. CDR3 sequence (DNA): TGCGCCAGCAGCCAGGTAATGGGGGCGTACTACGAGCAGTACTTC. Its translation: CASSQVMGAYYEQYF.

This chain links TRBV9 with TRBJ2-2; 13 bases align to TRBD2. The CDR3 consists of 17 residues. Germline trimming cut 8 bases from V and 4 bases from J; bases unmatched to any gene: 11. Germline assignment: CDR1 SGDLS and CDR2 YYNGEE. The CDR3 DNA reads as TGTGCCAGTACTAGCGGGGGGGCCTTACCCCCCACCGGGGAGCTGTTTTTT. Protein sequence: CASTSGGALPPTGELFF.

This chain joins TRBV5-4 and TRBJ1-1; D is unresolved. The CDR3 contains 14 residues. V was shortened by 0 bases and J by 3 bases, with 9 bases between the two germline ends. From germline, CDR1 is SGHNT and CDR2 YYREEE (reference sequence). As DNA, the CDR3 is TGTGCCAGCAGCTTGGAAACGGGATACACTGAAGCTTTCTTT. This encodes CASSLETGYTEAFF.

The chain combines TRBV4-1 with TRBJ1-3; 7 bases map to TRBD1. Losses at the gene ends were 4 bases for V and 0 bases for J; bases not matched to a gene: 9. The germline V gene has CDR1 MGHRA and CDR2 YSYEKL. This CDR3 is 17 amino acids long. CDR3 amino acids: CASSPRTGSDSGNTIYF. CDR3 sequence (DNA): TGCGCCAGCAGCCCCCGGACAGGATCCGACTCTGGAAACACCATATATTTT.

J is TRBJ2-1 and V is TRBV11-3, with no clear D. Germline CDR1 reads SGHNT; CDR2 reads YENEEA. There are 13 residues in the CDR3. V lost 2 bases and J 9 bases, leaving 11 bases between the germline ends. The CDR3 DNA reads TGTGCCAGCAGCTTAAAAGGAGCCGTTGAGCAGTTCTTC. Its translation is CASSLKGAVEQFF.